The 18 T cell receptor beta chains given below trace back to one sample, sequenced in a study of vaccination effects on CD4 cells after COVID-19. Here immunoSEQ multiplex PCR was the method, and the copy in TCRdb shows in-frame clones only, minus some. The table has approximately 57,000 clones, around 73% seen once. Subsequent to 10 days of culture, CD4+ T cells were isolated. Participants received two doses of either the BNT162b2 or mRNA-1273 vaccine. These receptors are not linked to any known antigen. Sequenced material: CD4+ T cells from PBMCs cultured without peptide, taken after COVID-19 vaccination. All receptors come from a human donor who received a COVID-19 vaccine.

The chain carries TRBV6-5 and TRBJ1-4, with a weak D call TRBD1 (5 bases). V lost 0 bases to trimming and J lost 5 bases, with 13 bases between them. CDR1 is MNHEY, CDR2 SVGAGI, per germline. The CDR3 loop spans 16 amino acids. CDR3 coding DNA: TGTGCCAGCAGTTACTCGGGCGGAGGGACCAATGAAAAACTGTTTTTT. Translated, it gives CASSYSGGGTNEKLFF.

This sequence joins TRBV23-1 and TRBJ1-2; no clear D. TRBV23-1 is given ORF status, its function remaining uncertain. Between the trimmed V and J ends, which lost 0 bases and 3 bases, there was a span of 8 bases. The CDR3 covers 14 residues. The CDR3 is CASSQSSQHYGYTF. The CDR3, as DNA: TGCGCCAGCAGTCAATCAAGCCAGCACTATGGCTACACCTTC.

The CDR3 DNA reads TGTGCCAGCAGCTTAGGACAGCCGATGGAGCTGTTTTTT. Translating gives CASSLGQPMELFF. This rearrangement joins TRBV7-9 to TRBJ2-2, with D tentatively TRBD1 (5 bases). Per germline, CDR1 SEHNR and CDR2 FQNEAQ (reference sequence). The V gene lost 1 base and the J gene lost 10 bases, with 10 bases spanning the gap. The CDR3 has 13 residues.

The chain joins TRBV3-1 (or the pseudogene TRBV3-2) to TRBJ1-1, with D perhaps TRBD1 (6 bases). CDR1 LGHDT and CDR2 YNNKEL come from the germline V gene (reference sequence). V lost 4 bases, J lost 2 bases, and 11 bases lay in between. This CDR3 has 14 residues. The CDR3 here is CASSRTDSNTEAFF. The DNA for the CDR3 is TGTGCCAGCAGCCGAACGGACAGCAACACTGAAGCTTTCTTT.

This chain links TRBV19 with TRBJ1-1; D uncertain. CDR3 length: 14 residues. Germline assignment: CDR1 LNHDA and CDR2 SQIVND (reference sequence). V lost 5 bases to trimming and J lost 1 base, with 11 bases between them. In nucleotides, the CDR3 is TGTGCCAGTAGTCCCTCGAGCTGGAACACTGAAGCTTTCTTT. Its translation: CASSPSSWNTEAFF.

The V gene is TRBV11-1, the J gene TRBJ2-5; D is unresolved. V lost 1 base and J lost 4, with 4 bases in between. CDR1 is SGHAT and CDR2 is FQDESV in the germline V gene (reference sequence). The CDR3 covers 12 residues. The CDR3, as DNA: TGTGCCAGCAGCTTAGGTAGAGAGACCCAGTACTTC. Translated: CASSLGRETQYF.

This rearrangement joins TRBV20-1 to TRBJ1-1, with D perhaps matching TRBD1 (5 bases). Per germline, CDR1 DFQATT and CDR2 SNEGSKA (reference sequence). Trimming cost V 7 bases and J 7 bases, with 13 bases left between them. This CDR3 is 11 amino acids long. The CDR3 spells CSEGVGNEAFF. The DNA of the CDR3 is TGCAGTGAAGGGGTGGGTAATGAAGCTTTCTTT.

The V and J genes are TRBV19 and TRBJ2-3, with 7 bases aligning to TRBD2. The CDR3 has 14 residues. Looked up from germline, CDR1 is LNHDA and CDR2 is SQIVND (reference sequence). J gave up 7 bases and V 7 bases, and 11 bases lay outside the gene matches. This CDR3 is CASKREQRGHTQYF. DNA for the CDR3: TGTGCCAGTAAGAGGGAGCAGCGGGGACATACGCAGTATTTT.

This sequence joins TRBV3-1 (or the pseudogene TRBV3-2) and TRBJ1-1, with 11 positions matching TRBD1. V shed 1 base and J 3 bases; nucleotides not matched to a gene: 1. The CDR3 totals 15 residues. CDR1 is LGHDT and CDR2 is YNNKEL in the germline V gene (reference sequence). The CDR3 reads CASSQGTGGHTEAFF. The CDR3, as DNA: TGTGCCAGCAGCCAAGGGACAGGGGGCCACACTGAAGCTTTCTTT.

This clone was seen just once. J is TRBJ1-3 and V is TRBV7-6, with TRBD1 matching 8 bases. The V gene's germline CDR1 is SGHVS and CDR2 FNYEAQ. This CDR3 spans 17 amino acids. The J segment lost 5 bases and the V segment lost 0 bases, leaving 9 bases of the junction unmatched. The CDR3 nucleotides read TGTGCCAGCAGCTTAGCGGTCGTGACAGGGGAAAGAAACACCATATATTTT. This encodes CASSLAVVTGERNTIYF.

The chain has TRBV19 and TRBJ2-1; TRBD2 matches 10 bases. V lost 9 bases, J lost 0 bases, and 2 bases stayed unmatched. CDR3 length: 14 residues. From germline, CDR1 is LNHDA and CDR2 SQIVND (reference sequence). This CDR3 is CARRTSGSYNEQFF. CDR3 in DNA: TGTGCCAGAAGGACTAGCGGCTCCTACAATGAGCAGTTCTTC.

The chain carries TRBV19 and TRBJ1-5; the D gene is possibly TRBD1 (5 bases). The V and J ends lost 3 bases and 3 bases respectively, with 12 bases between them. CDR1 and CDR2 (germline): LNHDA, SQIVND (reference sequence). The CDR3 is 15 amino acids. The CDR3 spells CASSITGTDNQPQHF. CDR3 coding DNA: TGTGCCAGTAGTATCACCGGGACGGACAATCAGCCCCAGCATTTT.

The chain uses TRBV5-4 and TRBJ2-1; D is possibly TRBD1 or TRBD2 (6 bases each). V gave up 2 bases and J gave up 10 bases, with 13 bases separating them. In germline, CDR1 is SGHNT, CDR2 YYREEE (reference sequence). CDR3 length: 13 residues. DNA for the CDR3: TGTGCCAGCAGCTTCGACTTAGGGGGGGAGCAGTTCTTC. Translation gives CASSFDLGGEQFF.

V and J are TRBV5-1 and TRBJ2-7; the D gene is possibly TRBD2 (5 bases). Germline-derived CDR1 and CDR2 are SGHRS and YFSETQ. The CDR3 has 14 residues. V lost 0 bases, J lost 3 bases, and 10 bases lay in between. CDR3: CASSLAGLDYEQYF. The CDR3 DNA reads TGCGCCAGCAGCTTGGCCGGACTCGACTACGAGCAGTACTTC.

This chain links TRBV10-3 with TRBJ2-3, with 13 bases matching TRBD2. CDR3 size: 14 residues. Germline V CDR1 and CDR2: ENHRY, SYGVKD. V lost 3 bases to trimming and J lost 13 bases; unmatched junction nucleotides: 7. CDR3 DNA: TGTGCCATCAGTGATAAGGGACTAGCGGGATATGAGTATTTT. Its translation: CAISDKGLAGYEYF.

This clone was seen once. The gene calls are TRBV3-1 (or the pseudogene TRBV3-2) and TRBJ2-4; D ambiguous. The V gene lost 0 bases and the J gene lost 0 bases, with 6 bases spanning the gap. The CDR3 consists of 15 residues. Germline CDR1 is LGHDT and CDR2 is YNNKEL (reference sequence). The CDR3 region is CASSQERTAKNIQYF. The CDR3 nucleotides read TGTGCCAGCAGCCAAGAACGGACAGCCAAAAACATTCAGTACTTC.

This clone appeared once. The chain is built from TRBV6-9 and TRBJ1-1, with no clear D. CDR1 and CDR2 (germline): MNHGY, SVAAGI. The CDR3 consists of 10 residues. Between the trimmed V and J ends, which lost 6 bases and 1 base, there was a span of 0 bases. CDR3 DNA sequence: TGTGCCAGCAGGAACACTGAAGCTTTCTTT. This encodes CASRNTEAFF.

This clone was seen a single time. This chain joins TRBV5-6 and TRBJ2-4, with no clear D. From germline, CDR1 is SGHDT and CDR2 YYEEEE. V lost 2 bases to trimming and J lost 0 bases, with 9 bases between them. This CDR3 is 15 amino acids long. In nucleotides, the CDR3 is TGTGCCAGCAGCTTTGGCTTTCTAGCCAAAAACATTCAGTACTTC. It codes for CASSFGFLAKNIQYF.